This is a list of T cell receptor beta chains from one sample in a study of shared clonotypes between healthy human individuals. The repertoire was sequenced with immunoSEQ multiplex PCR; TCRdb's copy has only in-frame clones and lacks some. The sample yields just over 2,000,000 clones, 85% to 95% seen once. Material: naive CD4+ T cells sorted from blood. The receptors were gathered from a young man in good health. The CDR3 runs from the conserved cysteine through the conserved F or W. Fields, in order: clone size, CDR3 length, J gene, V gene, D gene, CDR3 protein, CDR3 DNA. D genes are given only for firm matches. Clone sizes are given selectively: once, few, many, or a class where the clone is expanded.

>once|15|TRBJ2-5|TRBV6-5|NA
CASSYSSGRGETQYF
TGTGCCAGCAGTTACTCTTCGGGGCGCGGAGAGACCCAGTACTTC
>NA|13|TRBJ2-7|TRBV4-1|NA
CASSHGGSYEQYF
TGCGCCAGCAGCCATGGGGGGTCCTACGAGCAGTACTTC
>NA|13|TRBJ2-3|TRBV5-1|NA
CASTNPGGDTQYF
TGCGCCAGCACCAACCCGGGTGGAGATACGCAGTATTTT
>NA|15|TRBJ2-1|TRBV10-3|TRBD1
CAISAGQGAGNEQFF
TGTGCCATCAGTGCGGGACAGGGGGCTGGTAATGAGCAGTTCTTC
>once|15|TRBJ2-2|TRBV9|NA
CASSPQGSNTGELFF
TGTGCCAGCAGCCCTCAGGGCTCGAACACCGGGGAGCTGTTTTTT
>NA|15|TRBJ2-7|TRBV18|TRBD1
CASSPGQGGTYEQYF
TGTGCCAGCTCACCAGGACAGGGGGGAACCTACGAGCAGTACTTC
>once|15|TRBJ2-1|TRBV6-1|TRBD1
CASSEGQLSYNEQFF
TGTGCCAGCAGTGAGGGACAGCTCTCCTACAATGAGCAGTTCTTC
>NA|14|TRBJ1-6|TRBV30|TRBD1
CAWRGDREQSPLHF
TGTGCCTGGAGGGGGGACAGGGAGCAATCACCCCTCCACTTT
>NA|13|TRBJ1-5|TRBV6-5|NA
CASTAYSNQPQHF
TGTGCCAGCACGGCGTATAGCAATCAGCCCCAGCATTTT
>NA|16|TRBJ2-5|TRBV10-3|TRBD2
CAISAWGSGRQETQYF
TGTGCCATCAGTGCGTGGGGTAGCGGGCGTCAAGAGACCCAGTACTTC
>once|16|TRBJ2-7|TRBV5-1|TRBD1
CASSLADRVLSYEQYF
TGCGCCAGCAGCTTGGCAGACAGGGTCCTTTCCTACGAGCAGTACTTC
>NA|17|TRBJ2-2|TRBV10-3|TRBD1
CAISRGQGATNTGELFF
TGTGCCATCAGTCGGGGACAGGGGGCGACGAACACCGGGGAGCTGTTTTTT
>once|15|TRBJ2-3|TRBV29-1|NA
CSVDVRDPSTDTQYF
TGCAGCGTTGACGTCCGGGACCCAAGCACAGATACGCAGTATTTT
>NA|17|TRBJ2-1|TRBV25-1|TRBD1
CASSQPGTGGYDNEQFF
TGTGCCAGCAGTCAACCCGGGACAGGAGGCTACGACAATGAGCAGTTCTTC
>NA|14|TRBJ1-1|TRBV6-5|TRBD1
CASGQGLVFTEAFF
TGTGCCAGCGGACAGGGATTAGTATTCACTGAAGCTTTCTTT
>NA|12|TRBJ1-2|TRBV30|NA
CAWGARDYGYTF
TGTGCCTGGGGAGCCCGGGACTATGGCTACACCTTC
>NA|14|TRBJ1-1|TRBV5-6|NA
CASSLDGLNTEAFF
TGTGCCAGCAGCTTGGACGGATTGAACACTGAAGCTTTCTTT
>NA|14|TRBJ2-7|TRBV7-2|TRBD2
CASGTSGISYEQYF
TGTGCCAGCGGGACTAGCGGAATTTCCTACGAGCAGTACTTC
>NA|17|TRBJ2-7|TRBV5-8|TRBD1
CASSFTGTGDGAYEQYF
TGTGCCAGCAGCTTCACCGGGACAGGGGACGGGGCCTACGAGCAGTACTTC
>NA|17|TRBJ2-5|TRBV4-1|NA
CASSLVVGASLQETQYF
TGCGCCAGCAGCCTCGTGGTAGGGGCTAGCCTCCAAGAGACCCAGTACTTC
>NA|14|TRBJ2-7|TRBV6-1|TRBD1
CASRRDRDTYEQYF
TGTGCCAGCAGACGGGACAGAGACACCTACGAGCAGTACTTC
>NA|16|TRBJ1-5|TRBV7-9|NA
CASSYDTDLVLQPQHF
TGTGCCAGCAGCTACGACACGGATCTCGTCCTACAGCCCCAGCATTTT
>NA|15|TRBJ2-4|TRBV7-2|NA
CASSPQVGAKNIQYF
TGTGCCAGCAGCCCCCAGGTGGGGGCCAAAAACATTCAGTACTTC
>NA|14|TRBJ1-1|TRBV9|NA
CASSPYKLNTEAFF
TGTGCCAGCAGCCCATACAAGTTGAACACTGAAGCTTTCTTT
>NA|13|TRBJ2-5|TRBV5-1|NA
CASSRGLQETQYF
TGCGCCAGCAGCAGGGGGTTACAAGAGACCCAGTACTTC
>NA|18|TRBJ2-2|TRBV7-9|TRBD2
CASSPRGLAGGNTGELFF
TGTGCCAGCAGCCCCCGGGGACTAGCGGGAGGAAACACCGGGGAGCTGTTTTTT
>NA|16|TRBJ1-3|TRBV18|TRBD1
CASSQLQGTSGNTIYF
TGTGCCAGCTCACAACTACAGGGGACCTCTGGAAACACCATATATTTT
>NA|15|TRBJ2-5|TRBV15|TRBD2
CATSPRGRYQETQYF
TGTGCCACCAGTCCGCGGGGGAGATACCAAGAGACCCAGTACTTC
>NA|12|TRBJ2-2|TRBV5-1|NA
CASSPNTGELFF
TGCGCCAGCAGCCCGAACACCGGGGAGCTGTTTTTT
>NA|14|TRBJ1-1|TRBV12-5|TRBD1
CASGFGQGDTEAFF
TGTGCTAGTGGTTTTGGACAGGGGGACACTGAAGCTTTCTTT
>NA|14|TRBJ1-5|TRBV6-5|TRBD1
CASGTGRGNQPQHF
TGTGCCAGCGGGACAGGGAGAGGCAATCAGCCCCAGCATTTT
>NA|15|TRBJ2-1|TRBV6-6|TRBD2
CASTHRASGYNEQFF
TGTGCCAGCACCCATAGAGCTAGCGGGTACAATGAGCAGTTCTTC
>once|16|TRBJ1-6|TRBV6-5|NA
CASSYSGGDVSSPLHF
TGTGCCAGCAGTTACTCGGGCGGGGATGTGAGTTCACCCCTCCACTTT